These 14 T cell receptor beta chains originate from one sample sequenced in a study of OX40 agonist ivuxolimab in advanced cancers. TCRdb's copy holds only in-frame clones and misses some; the assay was immunoSEQ multiplex PCR. The sample yields tens of thousands of clones, roughly 83% seen once. The source was CD4+ or CD8+ T cells sorted from blood, collected in a trial of the OX40 agonist ivuxolimab. Receptors were obtained from an adult with an advanced solid tumor such as melanoma, head and neck, liver or kidney cancer.

V is TRBV11-3 and J is TRBJ2-6; no definite D call. CDR3 size: 18 residues. Germline CDR1 and CDR2: SGHNT and YENEEA. Trimming left V 5 bases short and J 5 bases short, with 22 bases between. In nucleotides, the CDR3 is TGTGCCAGCAGCCAGCACGGCGATCGACAAAGTCGGGCCAACGTCCTGACTTTC. It codes for CASSQHGDRQSRANVLTF.

The V call is TRBV19, the J call TRBJ1-1; TRBD1 matches at 7 bases. Losses at the gene ends were 2 bases for V and 7 bases for J; bases not matched to a gene: 7. The CDR3 totals 14 residues. Germline CDR1 LNHDA, CDR2 SQIVND (reference sequence). This chain's CDR3 is CASSILSGGGEAFF. CDR3 DNA: TGTGCCAGTAGTATATTATCAGGGGGAGGTGAAGCTTTCTTT.

This chain links TRBV18 with TRBJ2-6; 12 nucleotides line up with TRBD1. Unmatched junction bases numbered 10, after V lost 2 bases and J lost 2 bases. The length of the CDR3 is 20 residues. Germline CDR1 is KGHSH and CDR2 is LQKENI. As DNA, the CDR3 is TGTGCCAGCTCACCATGGTGGGACAGGGGGCTTGGTCCTGGGGCCAACGTCCTGACTTTC. Amino acids: CASSPWWDRGLGPGANVLTF.

The chain joins TRBV5-5 to TRBJ2-3, with D unresolved. V was pared by 0 bases and J by 5 bases, with 10 bases between. The germline CDR1 and CDR2 sequences are SGHKS and YYEKEE (reference sequence). The CDR3 loop spans 14 amino acids. This CDR3 reads CASSLVPAGDTQYF. The CDR3 DNA is TGTGCCAGCAGCTTGGTTCCAGCCGGAGATACGCAGTATTTT.

The chain is built from TRBV4-1 and TRBJ1-2; a possible D gene is TRBD1 (6 bases). Germline CDR1 reads MGHRA; CDR2 reads YSYEKL. This CDR3 has 14 amino acids. Trimming shortened V by 1 base and J by 8 bases, and 14 bases separated the two germline ends. The CDR3 DNA reads as TGCGCCAGCAGCCAAGGAACAGGGAGTTACGGCTACACCTTC. Translated: CASSQGTGSYGYTF.

The chain is built from TRBV28 and TRBJ2-7; D is ambiguous. The CDR3 is 12 residues long. Germline-derived CDR1 and CDR2 are MDHEN and SYDVKM. Deletions cut 3 bases from V and 3 bases from J, with 6 bases between. As DNA, the CDR3 is TGTGCCAGCAGTTTGGCCTACTACGAGCAGTACTTC. This sequence encodes CASSLAYYEQYF.

The chain has TRBV15 and TRBJ2-3, with TRBD2 identical over 14 bases. This CDR3 has 15 residues. With 5 bases clipped from V and 5 bases from J, the junction kept 3 bases outside the gene matches. Germline CDR1 reads LNHNV; CDR2 reads YYDKDF (reference sequence). The CDR3 region has the DNA TGTGCCACCAGCCGGACTAGCGGGAGGCTAGATACGCAGTATTTT. Residues: CATSRTSGRLDTQYF.

The CDR3 reads CASSPTSGLGREQYF. The DNA for the CDR3 is TGTGCCAGCTCACCGACTAGCGGGTTAGGGAGGGAGCAGTACTTC. The chain is built from TRBV4-2 and TRBJ2-7; TRBD2 agrees at 10 bases. The CDR3 totals 15 residues. The germline V gene has CDR1 LGHNA and CDR2 YNFKEQ. V dropped 8 bases and J dropped 7; count of bases not matched to a gene: 14.

There are a few counts of this clone. The rearrangement joins TRBV21-1 to TRBJ2-7; the D call in the table, TRBD2, was not verified against the DNA. TRBV21-1 is a recognized pseudogene. The CDR3 totals 14 residues. The CDR3 DNA is TGTGCCAGACTCGTACTAGCGGGAGAGGGTGAGCAGTACTTC. Encoded protein: CARLVLAGEGEQYF.

The gene calls are TRBV27 and TRBJ2-1; 12 nucleotides line up with TRBD2. Trimming removed 7 bases from V and 4 bases from J; junction bases left unmatched: 8. The CDR3 covers 16 residues. Looked up from germline, CDR1 is MNHEY and CDR2 is SMNVEV (reference sequence). As DNA, the CDR3 is TGTGCCAGCACCTCCCGGACTAGCGGGGATTACAATGAGCAGTTCTTC. Amino acids: CASTSRTSGDYNEQFF.

This clone was detected ten times or more. The chain carries TRBV7-3 and TRBJ2-3; 7 nucleotides match TRBD2. CDR3 length equals 15 residues. From germline, CDR1 is SGHTA and CDR2 FQGTGA. Trimming removed 5 bases from V and 6 bases from J; junction bases left unmatched: 11. The CDR3 DNA follows: TGTGCCAGCAGCCCTGGGAGGGCCAAGTCTGATACGCAGTATTTT. Translating gives CASSPGRAKSDTQYF.

This clone was counted only a few times. The gene calls are TRBV6-9 and TRBJ2-7, with D possibly matching TRBD1 (6 bases). Looked up from germline, CDR1 is MNHGY and CDR2 is SVAAGI. CDR3 length equals 15 residues. Trimming cost V 5 bases and J 6 bases, with 20 bases left between them. CDR3 sequence reads: CASSEGDGQMGEQYF. DNA for the CDR3: TGTGCCAGCAGTGAAGGAGACGGACAGATGGGCGAGCAGTACTTC.

This clone is categorized as large. This chain joins TRBV12-2 and TRBJ2-5; the tabulated D call, TRBD2, remains unverified against the DNA. TRBV12-2 is a pseudogene locus. CDR3 length: 15 amino acids. CDR3 sequence: CASRLGSVVQETQYF. The DNA of the CDR3 is TGTGCAAGTCGCTTAGGAAGTGTAGTCCAAGAGACCCAGTACTTC.

The chain combines TRBV5-1 with TRBJ2-2; 10 bases map to TRBD2. The CDR3 spans 14 residues. Per the germline V gene, CDR1 is SGHRS and CDR2 is YFSETQ. The V gene end was trimmed by 2 bases and the J gene end by 8 bases; junction bases not matched to a gene: 3. The CDR3 here is CASSLGTSVGELFF. DNA for the CDR3: TGCGCCAGCAGCTTAGGGACTAGCGTGGGGGAGCTGTTTTTT.